The source of this TCR beta chain is a study of regulatory T cells in long-lasting Graves disease (dated by TCRdb to the early 2020s). The study in broad terms: In the newly diagnosed Graves' disease group, patients had been taking antithyroid drugs for less than 3 months. Peripheral blood TCR sequencing and RNA sequencing compared persistent Graves' disease patients with newly diagnosed Graves' disease patients. The study was registered as a clinical trial and conducted in China. TCR sequencing covered some 13 persistent and approximately 20 newly diagnosed Graves' disease patients, some 35 samples in total. Results and caveats for the whole study, not just this receptor: As a limitation, the authors acknowledged that the small sample size may reduce accuracy. Peripheral blood alone was examined, since thyroid tissue, which constituted the primary lesion, could not be accessed. Sequencing and analysis were limited to the TCR beta chain. Lower TCR Shannon entropy and fewer highly expanded clones were observed in persistent Graves' disease patients than in newly diagnosed patients, which suggested clonal expansion. Preferential use of TRBV28, TRBJ1-2 and TRBJ2-5 was observed in persistent disease, whereas TRBV20-1 and TRBJ2-1 were favored in newly diagnosed disease. A larger number of public clonotypes was shared among persistent patients (fewer than 3,000) than among newly diagnosed patients (roughly 1,000).

What the time point label conveys for this sample: newly diagnosed GD, antithyroid drugs for less than 3 months. For both TCR sequencing and RNA sequencing, RNA was extracted from PBMCs using TRIzol. The diagnosis of Graves' disease followed American Thyroid Association guidelines. Patients for the study were recruited at an endocrinology department in Xi'an, China. Each patient gave approximately 9.7 milliliters of peripheral blood, collected in an EDTA anticoagulant tube. Ficoll Paque Plus density gradient separation was used to isolate PBMCs, and no further T cell sorting was done. An Agilent 2100 Bioanalyzer and agarose gel were used to check RNA quality, and a NanoDrop 2000 was used to measure RNA concentration. Library preparation was by multiplex PCR. The listed sequencing device is Illumina HiSeq 4000. CDR3 regions were amplified by Arm-PCR with iRepertoire HTBI primers to construct TCR beta libraries. Before sequencing, the PCR products underwent gel purification. The published analysis was carried out like this. Across samples, around 58 TRBV and 14 TRBJ segments were identified and used for gene usage analysis of CDR3 amino acid clonotypes. COPE and FqMerger were used to merge the filtered high-quality paired reads into contigs. BLAST was used to align contigs to the IMGT TRBV, TRBD and TRBJ reference genes, and CDR3 was defined following IMGT. Any clonotype with a frequency above 0.1% was classified as a highly expanded clone. Repertoire diversity was measured by Shannon entropy, and V-J evenness by the Gini coefficient. Clonotypes shared by more than one individual were considered public. TCRdb trimmed public reads at Q25 via fastp, called clones via MiXCR and kept in-frame beta chains. Each record represents a unique CDR3 protein, reported with the most common genes and DNA among its rows. The V and J calls and clone size are TCRdb's, not the authors'. The sample table holds 350,000 to 550,000 distinct CDR3 sequences, of which about 14% were seen once. The ten most abundant clones make up over 15% of the sample.

The CDR3, from cysteine to phenylalanine, totals 12 residues. The retained sequence is limited to the CDR3, 36 bases, with the frame set at the first base. According to the germline V gene, CDR1 reads MDHEN and CDR2 reads SYDVKM. V and J lose 5 bases and 6 bases, and a span of 9 bases separates them. Ten or more counts support this clonotype. Its antigen specificity is not known. No much larger clonotype is one base removed from it; base qualities were not supplied. In addition, the sample was reused for a study of T cells in Graves' hyperthyroidism and ophthalmopathy. As described in the second report: Stable Graves' hyperthyroidism was defined as no progression to ophthalmopathy during 18 months of follow-up. The hyperthyroidism patients were between 18 and 65 years old and newly diagnosed, with a disease duration of less than 2 months. Patients with uncontrolled infections, other autoimmune diseases, pregnancy or lactation were excluded. Clinical symptoms, serum thyroxine and TRAb, thyroid ultrasound, and orbital computed tomography formed the basis for the diagnoses. The TCR CDR3 was subjected to a first round of RT-PCR using the HTBI primer set and the Qiagen OneStep RT-PCR kit. Most expanded thyroid clonotypes (frequency above 0.001) were also found in blood, which suggests that blood repertoires may mirror thyroid immune responses. Ophthalmopathy was separated from stable hyperthyroidism by a 13 V-J signature model, with over 85% sensitivity and approximately 81% specificity obtained in cross-validation and 80%/75% obtained in testing. During validation, the model predicted progression to ophthalmopathy a median of about 6.5 months ahead of onset, with 70.59% sensitivity and roughly 75% specificity. To identify TCR V-J signatures that set the groups apart, the researchers used a discovery cohort of 100 patients, made up of 43 with Graves' ophthalmopathy and 57 with stable Graves' hyperthyroidism. An independent validation cohort of fewer than 20 hyperthyroidism patients and over 15 patients who later progressed to ophthalmopathy tested prospective prediction of ophthalmopathy. The roughly 91 discovery patients were randomly divided into training and test sets at a 7:3 ratio. Thyroid tissue and blood T-cell repertoires from more than 5 Graves' hyperthyroidism patients were also compared in the study. Following sampling, methimazole starting at 30 mg daily was given to hyperthyroidism patients, and high-dose intravenous methylprednisolone was given to ophthalmopathy patients. Libraries were constructed in a second round of multiplex PCR, after which size selection and purification were performed. Sequencing of the libraries was done on an Illumina HiSeq2000 using paired-end 100 bp reads. SOAPnuke was used to process the raw data, removing reads that contained adapters or uncalled bases, had a mean Phred below 15, or lacked an exact match to the constant primer or identifier. COPE v1.2.5 was used to merge high-quality paired reads, and clonotypes were defined as unique nucleotide sequences. MiTCR v1.1 was used to align clonotypes to the IMGT TRBV, TRBD and TRBJ reference segments. The analysis was restricted to V-J combinations with a frequency above 0.0001, which together covered about 99% of the repertoires. The TCS score was defined as the ratio of F50 (clonal expansion) to E x V (chaos), calculated using BLOSUM62-based TCRdist between CDR3 peptides within each V-J. Welch's t-statistics and random forest reduced around 550 V-J features to fewer than 15, which were used in a naive Bayes classifier (R e1071). No statistical method was used to fix the sample size in advance, and group allocation was not hidden from the investigators. The paper reports TCR Vbeta CDR3 sequencing of some 140 peripheral blood samples: fewer than 50 ophthalmopathy, under 80 hyperthyroidism and roughly 17 progressor patients.

This receptor was identified in a woman aged 45 to 65 with Graves disease. Donor details come from another sample of the same person, matched by shared clones. This material consisted of peripheral blood mononuclear cells (PBMCs), taken at new diagnosis, from a patient treated with antithyroid drugs. This receptor chain uses TRBV28 and TRBJ2-3; confidence is insufficient to name the D gene. The nucleotide sequence is given as TGTGCCAGCAGTCCACCCGAGGATACGCAGTATTTT. It encodes CASSPPEDTQYF.